A single T cell receptor (beta chain) is shown here with its context. This specimen belongs to a study of blood T cell repertoires in COVID-19. At the level of the study: T cells, B-cell-depleted T cells, or PBMCs supplied cDNA or gDNA.

Germline trimming cut 4 bases from V and 7 bases from J; bases unmatched to any gene: 10. The CDR3 covers 14 residues. Germline assignment: CDR1 SGHNT and CDR2 YYREEE (reference sequence). Assay: immunoSEQ multiplex PCR; the TCRdb copy retains only in-frame clones and omits some. Among tens of thousands of clones listed, over 75% were seen once. Sequences were obtained from peripheral blood. The source of this sequence is a human donor in a cohort sampled during active COVID-19. This chain joins TRBV5-4 and TRBJ1-2; 7 bases map to TRBD1. CDR3 DNA sequence: TGTGCCAGCAGCGGGGACAGCAGCTCAGGTGGCTACACCTTC. This gives the protein CASSGDSSSGGYTF.